The 9 T cell receptor beta chains below were found in one sample sequenced in a study of naive and memory T cell subsets. An equimolar mix of two oligonucleotides served as the beta constant-region primer for TRBC1 and TRBC2. Nested alpha and beta constant-region primers with the SP2 primer drove four PCR rounds on ligated cDNA. TCRdb used MiXCR to reprocess the UMI-ligation and nested PCR reads, holding one entry per CDR3 protein. The sample has tens of thousands of distinct CDR3 sequences; 8% to 9.5% are singletons. The sample was naive CD8+ T cells from blood. All receptors come from a human donor in good health.

With regard to this clonotype: A much larger clone differs by one base, so this may be a read error. Given the absence of the conserved phenylalanine or tryptophan at the CDR3 end, a read error is likely. The chain uses TRBV25-1 and TRBJ2-5; no firm D call. Trimming left V 4 bases short and J 4 bases short, with 7 bases between. Germline loops: CDR1 MGHDK, CDR2 SYGVNS. This CDR3 region has 12 residues. CDR3 sequence: CASSAGRETQYL. The DNA for the CDR3 is TGTGCCAGCAGTGCTGGGCGAGAGACCCAGTACCTC.

The chain couples TRBV27 to TRBJ2-1; 12 nucleotides agree with TRBD2. Germline-derived CDR1 and CDR2 are MNHEY and SMNVEV (reference sequence). Trimming cost V 7 bases and J 7 bases; bases outside gene matches: 8. The CDR3 covers 15 residues. This CDR3 is CASTPTSGSLNEQFF. CDR3 DNA: TGTGCCAGCACCCCGACTAGCGGGAGTCTGAATGAGCAGTTCTTC.

This clonotype was picked up a small number of times. The CDR3 loop is CASSSSSNQPQHF. The CDR3 DNA sequence: TGTGCCAGCAGCAGCAGTAGCAATCAGCCCCAGCATTTT. The chain recombines TRBV25-1 with TRBJ1-5; the D is unclear. CDR1 is MGHDK and CDR2 is SYGVNS in the germline V gene. This CDR3 comprises 13 residues. V gave up 6 bases and J gave up 0 bases, with 6 bases separating them. The full variable domain, rest sourced from reference TRBV25-1 and TRBJ1-5, is EADIYQTPRYLVIGTGKKITLECSQTMGHDKMYWYQQDPGMELHLIHYSYGVNSTEKGDLSSESTVSRIRTEHFPLTLESARPSHTSQYLCASSSSSNQPQHFGDGTRLSIL.

This clonotype has ten or more counts. The chain links TRBV20-1 to TRBJ2-1; D unclear. V was clipped by 3 bases and J by 10 bases, with 22 bases between them. The length of the CDR3 is 15 residues. Germline-derived CDR1 and CDR2 are DFQATT and SNEGSKA (reference sequence). The CDR3 loop reads CSASLLRTPSSEQFF. The CDR3 region has the DNA TGCAGTGCTAGTCTCCTCCGGACCCCGTCGTCCGAGCAGTTCTTC.

This clonotype was observed a handful of times. The chain is built from TRBV24-1 and TRBJ2-1; the D gene could be TRBD1 or TRBD2 (5 bases each). The CDR3 has 19 residues. Per germline, CDR1 KGHDR and CDR2 SFDVKD. V dropped 3 bases and J dropped 0 bases, with 20 bases sitting between them. The CDR3, as DNA: TGTGCCACCAGTGATACCGGGACCGCCGCCGGGCCCTCCTACAATGAGCAGTTCTTC. Translated, it gives CATSDTGTAAGPSYNEQFF.

This clonotype was counted at least ten times. The rearrangement joins TRBV7-6 to TRBJ2-1; TRBD2 agrees at 10 bases. Germline V gene data show CDR1 as SGHVS and CDR2 as FNYEAQ. The CDR3 contains 15 residues. V lost 1 base to trimming and J lost 6 bases; unmatched junction nucleotides: 3. CDR3 sequence reads: CASSLGLAGPNEQFF. The DNA of the CDR3 is TGTGCCAGCAGCTTAGGACTAGCGGGCCCCAATGAGCAGTTCTTC.

The chain carries TRBV6-2 or TRBV6-3 and TRBJ2-1; D is possibly TRBD2 (7 bases). This CDR3 contains 14 residues. The V and J ends lost 8 bases and 8 bases respectively, with 19 bases between them. From germline, CDR1 is MNHEY and CDR2 SVGEGT. The CDR3 is CASVDVGGGDEQFF. Written as DNA, the CDR3 is TGTGCCAGCGTCGATGTGGGAGGGGGGGATGAGCAGTTCTTC.

This clonotype was counted many times. This sequence joins TRBV7-9 and TRBJ1-4; D not certain. The germline V and J ends were trimmed by 4 bases and 7 bases, with 13 bases remaining between them. The CDR3 runs 14 residues. Germline lookup yields CDR1 SEHNR and CDR2 FQNEAQ (reference sequence). CDR3 protein: CASSYGVEGEKLFF. CDR3 in DNA: TGTGCCAGCAGCTACGGGGTTGAGGGTGAAAAACTGTTTTTT.

The sample holds many counts of this clonotype. The gene calls are TRBV9 and TRBJ2-7, with D uncertain. V lost 0 bases and J lost 3, with 16 bases in between. Germline-derived CDR1 and CDR2 are SGDLS and YYNGEE. The CDR3 consists of 16 residues. CDR3 region: CASSVAETPLIYEQYF. CDR3 bases: TGTGCCAGCAGCGTAGCTGAGACTCCCTTGATCTACGAGCAGTACTTC.